The 19 T cell receptor beta chains listed next were all sequenced from one sample in a study of CD8+ T cells in alopecia areata. RNA extraction was followed by reverse transcription into cDNA, which acted as the sequencing template. Using immunoSEQ multiplex PCR, the repertoire was profiled, and TCRdb retains in-frame clones only, with some absent. Of 120,000 or so clones listed, around 60% are singletons. Treatment of the sample: oral pan-JAK inhibitor, 5-10 mg twice daily. The starting material was CD4+ T cells sorted from blood, obtained at week 4, from a patient treated with tofacitinib. The receptors were gathered from a human donor with alopecia areata.

This chain links TRBV7-9 with TRBJ2-7, with D perhaps matching TRBD1 or TRBD2 (5 bases each). Germline CDR1 reads SEHNR; CDR2 reads FQNEAQ (reference sequence). Trimming took 5 bases from V and 5 from J, leaving 19 bases between them. The CDR3 runs to 15 residues. CDR3 sequence reads: CASSIRPGPLNEQYF. The CDR3 DNA is TGTGCCAGCAGCATCCGCCCGGGGCCCCTAAACGAGCAGTACTTC. The complete variable domain, with remaining parts taken from reference TRBV7-9 and TRBJ2-7, reads DTGVSQNPRHKITKRGQNVTFRCDPISEHNRLYWYRQTLGQGPEFLTYFQNEAQLEKSRLLSDRFSAERPKGSFSTLEIQRTEQGDSAMYLCASSIRPGPLNEQYFGPGTRLTVT.

The rearrangement uses TRBV5-6 and TRBJ2-7; possibly TRBD1 or TRBD2 for D (5 bases each). V was shortened by 1 base and J by 5 bases, with 13 bases between the two germline ends. This CDR3 contains 14 residues. CDR1 is SGHDT, CDR2 YYEEEE, per germline. CDR3 loop: CASSLKGPLDEQYF. The CDR3 DNA follows: TGTGCCAGCAGCTTGAAGGGACCCCTTGACGAGCAGTACTTC.

As DNA, the CDR3 is TGTGCCTGGAGTGTGTCCAGGGGGCTCGAGCAGTACTTC. Residues: CAWSVSRGLEQYF. The chain has TRBV30 and TRBJ2-7, with TRBD1 matching 8 bases. The germline V gene encodes CDR1 GTSNPN and CDR2 SVGIG (reference sequence). V was pared by 0 bases and J by 6 bases, with 4 bases of the junction left unmatched. CDR3 length: 13 residues.

In its sample, this clone was seen a few times. The genes are TRBV5-1 and TRBJ2-7; possible D gene TRBD2, 6 bases. There are 13 residues in the CDR3. The germline gives CDR1 SGHRS, CDR2 YFSETQ. The V gene lost 4 bases and the J gene lost 2 bases, with 10 bases spanning the gap. The CDR3 DNA reads as TGCGCCAGCAGCCGTAGCGGAACCTACGAGCAGTACTTC. This sequence encodes CASSRSGTYEQYF. Full variable domain (outside the CDR3, taken from reference TRBV5-1 and TRBJ2-7): KAGVTQTPRYLIKTRGQQVTLSCSPISGHRSVSWYQQTPGQGLQFLFEYFSETQRNKGNFPGRFSGRQFSNSRSEMNVSTLELGDSALYLCASSRSGTYEQYFGPGTRLTVT.

The chain uses TRBV29-1 and TRBJ2-3, with D maybe TRBD2 (6 bases). Germline CDR1 reads SQVTM; CDR2 reads ANQGSEA. The ends were cut back, 3 bases at V and 4 bases at J, with 8 bases in the middle. CDR3 length: 12 amino acids. The CDR3 coding sequence is TGCAGCGTTGACGCTAGCGCAGATACGCAGTATTTT. It codes for CSVDASADTQYF.

This clone was seen only once. V is TRBV5-1 and J is TRBJ2-1, with 8 bases identical to TRBD2. The CDR3 loop spans 15 amino acids. V lost 4 bases, J lost 5 bases, and 8 bases stayed unmatched. CDR1 and CDR2 (germline): SGHRS, YFSETQ. CDR3 residues: CASSRRAGADNEQFF. The CDR3 bases are TGCGCCAGCAGCAGGCGAGCGGGAGCAGACAATGAGCAGTTCTTC.

The chain employs TRBV4-1 and TRBJ1-2, with D uncertain. Trimming pared 1 base from V and 2 bases from J, leaving 8 bases between. Germline V gene lookup returns CDR1 MGHRA and CDR2 YSYEKL. The CDR3 contains 14 residues. The CDR3 here is CASSQVVGNYGYTF. CDR3 DNA sequence: TGCGCCAGCAGCCAAGTCGTCGGAAACTATGGCTACACCTTC.

The chain employs TRBV27 and TRBJ1-1, with 8 bases matching TRBD1. Germline V gives CDR1 MNHEY, CDR2 SMNVEV (reference sequence). Trimming cost V 6 bases and J 4 bases; bases outside gene matches: 4. The CDR3 spans 13 residues. CDR3 coding DNA: TGTGCCAGCAGACAGGACAGGGCCACTGAAGCTTTCTTT. Its protein product is CASRQDRATEAFF.

J is TRBJ2-1 and V is TRBV7-2; no definite D call. Trimming shortened V by 5 bases and J by 14 bases, and 13 bases separated the two germline ends. CDR3 length: 11 amino acids. CDR1 and CDR2 (germline): SGHTA, FQGNSA. As DNA, the CDR3 is TGTGCCAGCAGCCTCCTTTCCTCCAAGTTCTTC. This gives the protein CASSLLSSKFF.

The J gene is TRBJ2-6, the V gene TRBV9; no definite D call. Trimming took 2 bases from V and 1 from J, leaving 7 bases between them. In germline, CDR1 is SGDLS, CDR2 YYNGEE. This CDR3 spans 15 amino acids. This CDR3 reads CASSVSPSGANVLTF. The CDR3 coding sequence is TGTGCCAGCAGCGTTTCCCCTTCTGGGGCCAACGTCCTGACTTTC.

CDR3 in amino acids: CASSRTSEETQYF. DNA of the CDR3: TGTGCCAGCAGTCGGACTAGCGAAGAGACCCAGTACTTC. V is TRBV28 and J is TRBJ2-5; 9 bases line up with TRBD2. The CDR3 is made up of 13 amino acids. J was trimmed by 3 bases and V by 5 bases; bases with no gene match: 1. The germline gives CDR1 MDHEN, CDR2 SYDVKM.

The chain joins TRBV28 to TRBJ1-1; the match to TRBD1 covers 9 bases. The junction had 3 bases not matched to a gene; V was cut back by 7 bases and J by 3 bases. CDR3 size: 13 residues. CDR1 and CDR2 from the germline V gene are MDHEN and SYDVKM. CDR3 nucleotide sequence: TGTGCCAGCACTTGGACAGGGGACACTGAAGCTTTCTTT. Residues: CASTWTGDTEAFF.

This chain links TRBV6-6 with TRBJ1-2, with D uncertain. V gave up 5 bases and J gave up 0 bases, with 1 base separating them. The CDR3 covers 11 residues. Germline V lookup: CDR1 MNHNY, CDR2 SVGAGI (reference sequence). CDR3 sequence reads: CASSPNYGYTF. The CDR3 DNA reads TGTGCCAGCAGTCCTAACTATGGCTACACCTTC.

This clone was seen a single time. This chain uses TRBV5-1 with TRBJ2-5, with 9 bases lining up with TRBD1. Germline values: CDR1 SGHRS, CDR2 YFSETQ. CDR3 size: 16 residues. V shed 2 bases and J 3 bases; nucleotides not matched to a gene: 8. The chain's CDR3 is CASSLARTGAEETQYF. The CDR3 DNA follows: TGCGCCAGCAGCTTAGCCCGGACAGGGGCCGAAGAGACCCAGTACTTC.

In DNA, the CDR3 is TGTGCCAGCAGCGCGATGGGTGAGCAGTTCTTC. This encodes CASSAMGEQFF. V usage is TRBV9 and J usage is TRBJ2-1; D unresolved. Germline V gene lookup returns CDR1 SGDLS and CDR2 YYNGEE. Trimming removed 3 bases from V and 9 bases from J, with 7 bases in between. The CDR3 consists of 11 residues.

This clone was seen more than once but under ten times. The V and J genes are TRBV30 and TRBJ2-2, with D possibly TRBD1 on 6 matching bases. Deletions cut 3 bases from V and 1 base from J, with 12 bases between. Germline CDR1 and CDR2: GTSNPN and SVGIG (reference sequence). This CDR3 region has 15 residues. Here the CDR3 reads CAWRFPGQNTGELFF. CDR3 DNA sequence: TGTGCCTGGAGGTTCCCGGGACAGAACACCGGGGAGCTGTTTTTT.

This sequence joins TRBV4-3 and TRBJ2-3; no clear D. Germline V gene data show CDR1 as LGHNA and CDR2 as YSLEER. This CDR3 has 16 residues. Trimming took off 0 bases at V and 0 bases at J, with 10 bases between the two ends. CDR3 in amino acids: CASSQDTGASTDTQYF. CDR3 nucleotides: TGCGCCAGCAGCCAAGATACTGGCGCCAGCACAGATACGCAGTATTTT.

Here the CDR3 DNA reads TGCAGCGTTGAGTACGACAGGGGAGGCTACACCTTC. It is translated as CSVEYDRGGYTF. The rearrangement uses TRBV29-1 and TRBJ1-2, with 8 bases matching TRBD1. V shed 3 bases, J shed 8 bases, and the junction held 5 bases outside the gene matches. Germline CDR1 reads SQVTM; CDR2 reads ANQGSEA. The CDR3 is 12 residues long.

This clone was seen a handful of times. This sequence joins TRBV30 and TRBJ1-5; 7 bases are shared with TRBD1. J was trimmed by 2 bases and V by 1 base; bases with no gene match: 11. This CDR3 has 17 residues. Germline values: CDR1 GTSNPN, CDR2 SVGIG (reference sequence). Here the CDR3 DNA reads TGTGCCTGGAGTGCGGTCAGGGACAGAGCGGGCAATCAGCCCCAGCATTTT. It is translated as CAWSAVRDRAGNQPQHF. Combining the CDR3 with reference TRBV30 and TRBJ1-5 gives the whole variable domain SQTIHQWPATLVQPVGSPLSLECTVEGTSNPNLYWYRQAAGRGLQLLFYSVGIGQISSEVPQNLSASRPQDRQFILSSKKLLLSDSGFYLCAWSAVRDRAGNQPQHFGDGTRLSIL.